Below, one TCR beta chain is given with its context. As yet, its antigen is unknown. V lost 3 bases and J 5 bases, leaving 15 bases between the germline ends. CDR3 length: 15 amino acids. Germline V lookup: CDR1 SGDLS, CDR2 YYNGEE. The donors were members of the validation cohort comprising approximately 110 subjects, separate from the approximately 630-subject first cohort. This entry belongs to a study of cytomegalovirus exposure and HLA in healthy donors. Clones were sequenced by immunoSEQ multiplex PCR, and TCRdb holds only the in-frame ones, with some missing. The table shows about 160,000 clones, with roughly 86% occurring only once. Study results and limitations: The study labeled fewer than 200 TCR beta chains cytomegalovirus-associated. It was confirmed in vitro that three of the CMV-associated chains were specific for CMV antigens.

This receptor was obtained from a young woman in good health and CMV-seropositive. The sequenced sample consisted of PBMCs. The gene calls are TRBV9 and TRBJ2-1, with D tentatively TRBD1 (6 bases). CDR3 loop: CASSASGELNNEQFF. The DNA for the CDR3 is TGTGCCAGCAGCGCCTCAGGGGAGTTAAACAATGAGCAGTTCTTC.